This T cell receptor gamma chain was found in a study of γδ T cells in repeated Plasmodium falciparum infection. Background on the study: The natural-infection arm compared Malian children under seasonal malaria with matched Australian children. Over roughly 600 days, donors received four mosquito-bite P. falciparum NF54 infections. Malian repertoires were sampled cross-sectionally without transmission and longitudinally through febrile malaria. Samples were taken at baseline, before some infections, and 21 days after each.

TCRdb reapplied CATT to the multiplex PCR reads. In the table there are approximately 30,000 gamma-chain clones, approximately 1.5% of which are singletons. A word on this clone: TCRdb's entry gives the protein of a much larger clone, which mismatches this DNA's translation at residue 5, likely from a read error; the protein reported here is translated from the DNA.

Vgamma9/Vdelta2+ and Vdelta2-negative gammadelta T cells were flow-sorted from PBMC for bulk sequencing. CDR3 length: 13 residues. CDR1 and CDR2 (germline): GITISATS, ISYDGTV (reference sequence). J gave up 6 bases and V 5 bases, and 10 bases lay outside the gene matches. This chain links TRGV9 with TRGJ1 or TRGJ2. TCRdb gives no J gene; it was assigned here by matching the DNA to germline. Sequenced input: gamma-delta T cells from blood. The clonotype comes from a pool of human donors (malaria-infected and uninfected, not separated). CDR3 region: CALWGRVSYKKLF. The CDR3 DNA reads TGTGCCTTGTGGGGTCGGGTTTCTTATAAGAAACTCTTT.